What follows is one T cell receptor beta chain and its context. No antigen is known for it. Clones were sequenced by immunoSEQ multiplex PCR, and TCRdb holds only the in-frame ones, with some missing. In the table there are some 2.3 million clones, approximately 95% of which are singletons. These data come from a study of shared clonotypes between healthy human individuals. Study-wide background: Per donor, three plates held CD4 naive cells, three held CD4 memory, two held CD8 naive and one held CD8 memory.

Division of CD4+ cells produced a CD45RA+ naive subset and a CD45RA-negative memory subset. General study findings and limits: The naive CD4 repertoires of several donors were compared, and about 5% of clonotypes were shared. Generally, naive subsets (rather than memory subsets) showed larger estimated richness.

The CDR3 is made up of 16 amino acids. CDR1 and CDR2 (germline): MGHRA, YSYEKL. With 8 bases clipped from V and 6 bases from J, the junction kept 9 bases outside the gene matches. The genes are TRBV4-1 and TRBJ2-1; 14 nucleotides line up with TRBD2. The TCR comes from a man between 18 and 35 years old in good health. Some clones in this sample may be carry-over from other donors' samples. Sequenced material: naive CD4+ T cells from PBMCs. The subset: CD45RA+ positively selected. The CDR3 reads CASGNLGLAGGNEQFF. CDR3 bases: TGCGCCAGCGGCAACCTCGGACTAGCGGGAGGCAATGAGCAGTTCTTC.